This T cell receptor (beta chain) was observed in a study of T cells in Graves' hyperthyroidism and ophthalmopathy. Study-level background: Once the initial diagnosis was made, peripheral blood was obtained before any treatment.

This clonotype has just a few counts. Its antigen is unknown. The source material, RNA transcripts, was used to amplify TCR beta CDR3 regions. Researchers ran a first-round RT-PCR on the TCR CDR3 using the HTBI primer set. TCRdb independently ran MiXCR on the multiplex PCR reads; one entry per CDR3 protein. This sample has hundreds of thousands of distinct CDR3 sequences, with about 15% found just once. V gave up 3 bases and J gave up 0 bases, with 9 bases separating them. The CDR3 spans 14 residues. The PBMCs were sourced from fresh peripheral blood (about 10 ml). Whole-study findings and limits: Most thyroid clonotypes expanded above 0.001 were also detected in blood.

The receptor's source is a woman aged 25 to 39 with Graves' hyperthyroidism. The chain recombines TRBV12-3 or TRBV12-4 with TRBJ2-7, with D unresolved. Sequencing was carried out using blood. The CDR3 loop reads CASSFLANSYEQYF. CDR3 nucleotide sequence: TGTGCCAGCAGTTTTTTGGCCAACTCCTACGAGCAGTACTTC.